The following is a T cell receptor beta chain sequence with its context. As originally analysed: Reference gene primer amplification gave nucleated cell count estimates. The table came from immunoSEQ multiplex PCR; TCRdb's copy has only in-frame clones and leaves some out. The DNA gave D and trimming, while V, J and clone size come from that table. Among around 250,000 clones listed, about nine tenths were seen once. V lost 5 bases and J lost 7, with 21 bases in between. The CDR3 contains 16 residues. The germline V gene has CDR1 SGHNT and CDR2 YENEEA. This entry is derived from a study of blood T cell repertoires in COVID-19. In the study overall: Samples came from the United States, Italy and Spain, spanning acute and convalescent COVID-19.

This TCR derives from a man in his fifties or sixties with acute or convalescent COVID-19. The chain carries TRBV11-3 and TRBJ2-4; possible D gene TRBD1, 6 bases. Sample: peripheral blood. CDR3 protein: CASSQSVAGVGNIQYF. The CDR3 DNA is TGTGCCAGCAGCCAAAGCGTAGCAGGGGTCGGGAACATTCAGTACTTC.